This passage covers 9 T cell receptor beta chains from one sample sequenced in a study of blood T cell repertoires in COVID-19. Sequencing was performed with immunoSEQ multiplex PCR; in TCRdb, only in-frame clones are kept and a portion is missing. The repertoire consists of roughly 200,000 clones, with more than 80% occurring once and the leading ten covering around 8%. Source material: peripheral blood. These receptors originate from a woman aged 60-75 years with acute or convalescent COVID-19.

The chain couples TRBV5-1 to TRBJ1-1; 7 bases are a match to TRBD1. Germline V gene sequence: CDR1 SGHRS, CDR2 YFSETQ. The CDR3 is 18 residues long. V shed 3 bases and J 2 bases; nucleotides not matched to a gene: 16. The CDR3 DNA reads TGCGCCAGCAGCTCTGGGGAGAGAACGGGACAGATAAACACTGAAGCTTTCTTT. This gives the protein CASSSGERTGQINTEAFF. The variable domain in full, completed from reference TRBV5-1 and TRBJ1-1, reads KAGVTQTPRYLIKTRGQQVTLSCSPISGHRSVSWYQQTPGQGLQFLFEYFSETQRNKGNFPGRFSGRQFSNSRSEMNVSTLELGDSALYLCASSSGERTGQINTEAFFGQGTRLTVV.

The chain uses TRBV2 and TRBJ2-1, with TRBD2 matching over 7 bases. Trimming removed 2 bases from V and 7 bases from J; junction bases left unmatched: 8. CDR3 length: 15 amino acids. Germline V lookup: CDR1 SNHLY, CDR2 FYNNEI. The CDR3 sequence is CASSEPGQRGNEQFF. CDR3 coding DNA: TGTGCCAGCAGTGAACCCGGCCAGCGGGGAAATGAGCAGTTCTTC. The full variable domain, with the rest looked up from reference TRBV2 and TRBJ2-1, is EPEVTQTPSHQVTQMGQEVILRCVPISNHLYFYWYRQILGQKVEFLVSFYNNEISEKSEIFDDQFSVERPDGSNFTLKIRSTKLEDSAMYFCASSEPGQRGNEQFFGPGTRLTVL.

The rearrangement links TRBV19 to TRBJ1-3; no reliable D call. V lost 1 base to trimming and J lost 2 bases, with 9 bases between them. The CDR3 runs 15 residues. Germline-derived CDR1 and CDR2 are LNHDA and SQIVND (reference sequence). Here the CDR3 reads CASSIARHTGNTIYF. CDR3 in DNA: TGTGCCAGTAGTATAGCCCGACATACTGGAAACACCATATATTTT.

V usage is TRBV28 and J usage is TRBJ1-2, with TRBD1 as a possible D gene (5 bases). From germline, CDR1 is MDHEN and CDR2 SYDVKM. Deletions cut 10 bases from V and 4 bases from J, with 10 bases between. CDR3 length: 11 amino acids. As DNA, the CDR3 is TGTGCCACCGACAGTGTCTATGGCTACACCTTC. As protein: CATDSVYGYTF.

The CDR3 DNA is TGTGCCAGCAGCTCCCTGGGGGGGGACTCCGAGCAGTACTTC. This translates into CASSSLGGDSEQYF. The rearrangement links TRBV5-4 to TRBJ2-7; 7 bases are a match to TRBD2. The J segment lost 6 bases and the V segment lost 3 bases, leaving 9 bases of the junction unmatched. Germline CDR1 SGHNT, CDR2 YYREEE (reference sequence). The CDR3 runs to 14 residues.

J is TRBJ2-5 and V is TRBV7-3; the match to TRBD2 covers 12 bases. From germline, CDR1 is SGHTA and CDR2 FQGTGA. CDR3 length: 15 amino acids. Unmatched junction bases numbered 6, after V lost 5 bases and J lost 5 bases. CDR3 loop: CASSPASGRGETQYF. The CDR3 nucleotides read TGTGCCAGCAGCCCTGCTAGCGGGAGGGGGGAGACCCAGTACTTC.

This clone was seen only once. J is TRBJ2-7 and V is TRBV2; D possibly corresponds to TRBD1 (6 bases). Germline assignment: CDR1 SNHLY and CDR2 FYNNEI. V lost 5 bases and J 2 bases, leaving 16 bases between the germline ends. This CDR3 comprises 15 residues. CDR3 amino acids: CASSPDRRQAYEQYF. The DNA for the CDR3 is TGTGCCAGCAGTCCCGATCGTCGACAGGCCTACGAGCAGTACTTC.

As concerns this clone: This sequence may be a read error, since a much larger clone differs from it by one base. V usage is TRBV11-3 and J usage is TRBJ1-6, with D perhaps TRBD1 (5 bases). Germline V gives CDR1 SGHNT, CDR2 YENEEA. Trimming shortened V by 5 bases and J by 7 bases, and 12 bases separated the two germline ends. The CDR3 consists of 14 residues. CDR3 in amino acids: CASSHGQGNSPLHF. Here the CDR3 DNA reads TGTGCCAGCAGCCACGGACAAGGGAATTCACCCCTCCACTTT. The whole variable domain, filled in from reference TRBV11-3 and TRBJ1-6, reads EAGVVQSPRYKIIEKKQPVAFWCNPISGHNTLYWYLQNLGQGPELLIRYENEEAVDDSQLPKDRFSAERLKGVDSTLKIQPAELGDSAVYLCASSHGQGNSPLHFGNGTRLTVT.

This clone was counted between two and nine times. V and J are TRBV15 and TRBJ1-4; D may be TRBD1 (6 bases). Germline V gene sequence: CDR1 LNHNV, CDR2 YYDKDF (reference sequence). Trimming took off 0 bases at V and 7 bases at J, with 12 bases between the two ends. The CDR3 length is 15 residues. The CDR3 protein is CATSREPGVAEKLFF. The DNA of the CDR3 is TGTGCCACCAGCAGAGAGCCAGGGGTGGCTGAAAAACTGTTTTTT.